Shown below are 32 T cell receptor beta chains from a single sample sequenced in a study of T cell repertoires in cytomegalovirus infection. TCRdb processed the reads anew with MiXCR; each CDR3 protein has one entry. The repertoire has approximately 250,000 distinct CDR3 sequences, 9.1% of them found once; the top ten carry more than 13%. Sequencing was done on a sample of PBMCs. The receptors come from a human donor in good health (CMV status not recorded). Some clones in this sample may be carry-over from other donors' samples.

The rearrangement joins TRBV14 to TRBJ2-6; D uncertain. Germline loops: CDR1 SGHDN, CDR2 FVKESK. The CDR3 is 14 residues long. Trimming pared 3 bases from V and 5 bases from J, leaving 8 bases between. In DNA form, the CDR3 reads TGTGCCAGCAGCCACGAGAGTTGGGCCAACGTCCTGACTTTC. This encodes CASSHESWANVLTF.

Regarding this clonotype: This could be a read error, since a much larger clone is one nucleotide away. The gene calls are TRBV6-5 and TRBJ1-2; no reliable D call. Germline assignment: CDR1 MNHEY and CDR2 SVGAGI. This CDR3 spans 14 amino acids. The CDR3 is CANSYSSSNYGYTF. In DNA, the CDR3 is TGTGCCAACAGTTACTCGTCGAGTAACTATGGCTACACCTTC.

In its sample, this clonotype was seen many times. This chain connects TRBV7-2 to TRBJ2-2; D is undetermined. Trimming shortened V by 5 bases and J by 1 base, and 11 bases separated the two germline ends. Germline V gene sequence: CDR1 SGHTA, CDR2 FQGNSA. The CDR3 is 15 residues long. This CDR3 is CASSHHPGNTGELFF. Written as DNA, the CDR3 is TGTGCCAGCAGCCACCACCCCGGGAACACCGGGGAGCTGTTTTTT. The full variable domain, completed using reference TRBV7-2 and TRBJ2-2, is GAGVSQSPSNKVTEKGKDVELRCDPISGHTALYWYRQSLGQGLEFLIYFQGNSAPDKSGLPSDRFSAERTGGSVSTLTIQRTQQEDSAVYLCASSHHPGNTGELFFGEGSRLTVL.

The chain joins TRBV14 to TRBJ2-7, with D tentatively TRBD2 (6 bases). The germline V gene has CDR1 SGHDN and CDR2 FVKESK. CDR3 length: 14 residues. V gave up 5 bases and J gave up 2 bases, with 13 bases separating them. The CDR3: CASSFAGRAYEQYF. CDR3 nucleotides: TGTGCCAGCAGCTTCGCGGGACGGGCCTACGAGCAGTACTTC.

Ten or more counts support this clonotype. This chain joins TRBV20-1 and TRBJ2-1, with 13 bases aligning to TRBD2. V shed 5 bases, J shed 3 bases, and the junction held 1 base outside the gene matches. CDR1 and CDR2 (germline): DFQATT, SNEGSKA (reference sequence). The CDR3 loop spans 14 amino acids. The CDR3 sequence is CSAWTSGSYNEQFF. Here the CDR3 DNA reads TGCAGTGCTTGGACTAGCGGGAGCTACAATGAGCAGTTCTTC.

This clonotype was observed at least ten times. The V and J genes are TRBV7-2 and TRBJ1-2, with 8 bases fitting TRBD1. This CDR3 region has 13 residues. Losses at the gene ends were 5 bases for V and 8 bases for J; bases not matched to a gene: 7. Germline V gene sequence: CDR1 SGHTA, CDR2 FQGNSA. CDR3 amino acids: CASSKRTGNGYTF. CDR3 nucleotides: TGTGCCAGCAGCAAAAGGACAGGGAACGGCTACACCTTC.

This clonotype was seen ten or more times. The V call is TRBV12-3 or TRBV12-4, the J call TRBJ2-7; 9 bases align to TRBD2. Trimming removed 4 bases from V and 6 bases from J; junction bases left unmatched: 10. The CDR3 length is 15 residues. The CDR3 nucleotides are TGTGCCAGCAGTTCTCGGATAGCGGGAGCATCCGAGCAGTACTTC. Protein: CASSSRIAGASEQYF.

This chain uses TRBV7-9 with TRBJ2-7; 10 bases match TRBD1. V gave up 4 bases and J gave up 4 bases; unmatched junction bases: 7. Germline V gene lookup returns CDR1 SEHNR and CDR2 FQNEAQ (reference sequence). The CDR3 is made up of 15 amino acids. As DNA, the CDR3 is TGTGCCAGCAGCTACACGGGACAGGGGACTTACGAGCAGTACTTC. Translation gives CASSYTGQGTYEQYF.

There are many counts of this clonotype. The gene calls are TRBV7-2 and TRBJ2-5; 7 bases agree with TRBD1. CDR1 and CDR2 (germline): SGHTA, FQGNSA. V lost 2 bases to trimming and J lost 5 bases; unmatched junction nucleotides: 17. This CDR3 has 18 amino acids. The CDR3 region is CASSLRHRGRALMETQYF. As DNA, the CDR3 is TGTGCCAGCAGCTTAAGGCACAGGGGACGAGCGCTGATGGAGACCCAGTACTTC.

At least ten counts were recorded for this clonotype. The chain combines TRBV6-5 with TRBJ2-7; 9 bases fit TRBD1. This CDR3 has 16 residues. Germline trimming cut 6 bases from V and 0 bases from J; bases unmatched to any gene: 9. Germline CDR1 and CDR2: MNHEY and SVGAGI. The CDR3 DNA is TGTGCCAGCAGAACTGGACAGGGGTCTAACTCCTACGAGCAGTACTTC. Translated, it gives CASRTGQGSNSYEQYF.

This clonotype appeared a few times. The chain has TRBV6-2 or TRBV6-3 and TRBJ1-5; possible D gene TRBD1, 5 bases. Germline V gives CDR1 MNHEY, CDR2 SVGEGT. Trimming shortened V by 2 bases and J by 2 bases, and 10 bases separated the two germline ends. This CDR3 spans 15 amino acids. The CDR3 region is CASSYAGVRNQPQHF. CDR3 nucleotides: TGTGCCAGCAGTTACGCGGGGGTTCGCAATCAGCCCCAGCATTTT.

The sample holds a few counts of this clonotype. This chain connects TRBV10-3 to TRBJ1-1; 9 bases agree with TRBD1. CDR1 ENHRY and CDR2 SYGVKD come from the germline V gene. The V and J ends lost 10 bases and 2 bases, in that order; junction bases with no gene match: 11. This CDR3 is 15 amino acids long. CDR3 sequence: CATKWGQGENTEAFF. CDR3 in DNA: TGTGCCACTAAGTGGGGACAGGGTGAAAACACTGAAGCTTTCTTT.

The table lists this clonotype with many counts. The chain joins TRBV2 to TRBJ2-1, with 8 bases identical to TRBD2. This CDR3 has 16 amino acids. In germline, CDR1 is SNHLY, CDR2 FYNNEI. With V trimmed by 5 bases and J by 0 bases, 6 bases remained unmatched. CDR3 in DNA: TGTGCCAGCAGTCACCGGGGGGGGGCCTCCTACAATGAGCAGTTCTTC. Protein: CASSHRGGASYNEQFF.

The rearrangement links TRBV11-2 to TRBJ2-1; 9 bases are shared with TRBD1. This CDR3 has 16 residues. V was pared by 1 base and J by 3 bases, with 4 bases of the junction left unmatched. CDR1 is SGHAT and CDR2 is FQNNGV in the germline V gene. This chain's CDR3 is CASSLAGTGYYNEQFF. In nucleotides, the CDR3 is TGTGCCAGCAGCTTAGCCGGGACAGGGTACTACAATGAGCAGTTCTTC.

The rearrangement links TRBV5-6 to TRBJ2-1; 9 nucleotides align to TRBD1. Germline trimming cut 4 bases from V and 7 bases from J; bases unmatched to any gene: 18. The CDR3 is 18 amino acids. The germline CDR1 and CDR2 sequences are SGHDT and YYEEEE. In nucleotides, the CDR3 is TGTGCCAGCAGCACCACCCCGGGGGGACAGGGACTTGGTAATGAGCAGTTCTTC. Translated, it gives CASSTTPGGQGLGNEQFF.

On this clonotype: Compared with germline, one end of the junction differs, possibly owing to a read error. The chain recombines TRBV5-1 with TRBJ2-3, with a tentative D call TRBD2 (5 bases). This CDR3 has 12 residues. CDR1 and CDR2 (germline): SGHRS, YFSETQ. CDR3 DNA: TGCGCCAGCGGGGAGCCCACAGATACGCGGTATTTT. Amino acid sequence: CASGEPTDTRYF.

The sample holds a few counts of this clonotype. The chain employs TRBV5-1 and TRBJ2-3, with 10 bases identical to TRBD1. In germline, CDR1 is SGHRS, CDR2 YFSETQ. There are 19 residues in the CDR3. After removal of 4 bases from V and 0 bases from J, the junction contained 14 bases not matched to a gene. CDR3 sequence reads: CASSARQGAFSSSTDTQYF. The DNA of the CDR3 is TGCGCCAGCAGCGCTCGACAGGGGGCCTTTTCTTCTAGCACAGATACGCAGTATTTT. Full variable domain (remainder filled in from reference TRBV5-1 and TRBJ2-3): KAGVTQTPRYLIKTRGQQVTLSCSPISGHRSVSWYQQTPGQGLQFLFEYFSETQRNKGNFPGRFSGRQFSNSRSEMNVSTLELGDSALYLCASSARQGAFSSSTDTQYFGPGTRLTVL.

This clonotype was counted a few times. The genes are TRBV6-5 and TRBJ2-7, with 8 bases lining up with TRBD2. This CDR3 contains 14 residues. The trim removed 7 bases at V and 4 bases at J, leaving 9 bases unmatched. The V gene's germline CDR1 is MNHEY and CDR2 SVGAGI. The CDR3 spells CASNGAGGKYEQYF. CDR3 DNA: TGTGCCAGCAACGGGGCGGGGGGCAAGTACGAGCAGTACTTC.

CDR3 in amino acids: CASSVGAERNTIYF. CDR3 nucleotides: TGTGCCAGCAGCGTAGGCGCGGAACGAAACACCATATATTTT. This chain links TRBV9 with TRBJ1-3; no clear D. CDR1 is SGDLS, CDR2 YYNGEE, per germline. CDR3 length equals 14 residues. V was clipped by 0 bases and J by 5 bases, with 9 bases between them.

This clonotype was picked up many times. This rearrangement joins TRBV7-6 to TRBJ2-7, with D possibly being TRBD1 (6 bases). Trimming stripped 5 bases from V and 1 base from J, with 12 bases between. This CDR3 spans 14 amino acids. The germline V gene encodes CDR1 SGHVS and CDR2 FNYEAQ. This CDR3 reads CASSRTDRSYEQYF. CDR3 DNA: TGTGCCAGCAGCCGAACGGACAGATCCTACGAGCAGTACTTC.

This clonotype was observed a handful of times. The CDR3 protein is CAWSVPGQATYEQYF. CDR3 DNA: TGTGCCTGGAGTGTACCGGGGCAGGCAACCTACGAGCAGTACTTC. The chain couples TRBV30 to TRBJ2-7, with D perhaps given as TRBD1 or TRBD2 (5 bases each). This CDR3 contains 15 residues. V was shortened by 0 bases and J by 2 bases, with 14 bases between the two germline ends. CDR1 is GTSNPN and CDR2 is SVGIG in the germline V gene (reference sequence).

This clonotype was observed at least ten times. V gene TRBV7-2 combines with J gene TRBJ2-5, with D unclear. Trimming took off 5 bases at V and 6 bases at J, with 10 bases between the two ends. Looked up from germline, CDR1 is SGHTA and CDR2 is FQGNSA. This CDR3 comprises 12 residues. CDR3 nucleotides: TGTGCCAGCAGCCGAAGCCAGAAGACCCAGTACTTC. Translating gives CASSRSQKTQYF.

This clonotype was recorded many times. The chain joins TRBV7-6 to TRBJ2-5; tentative D call: TRBD2 (6 bases). The CDR3 has 16 amino acids. The V end was cut by 5 bases, the J end by 5 bases, with 21 bases between. Per germline, CDR1 SGHVS and CDR2 FNYEAQ. Written as DNA, the CDR3 is TGTGCCAGCAGCCGTAGTTCGGGAGCACCCCCGGAGACCCAGTACTTC. It yields the protein CASSRSSGAPPETQYF.

This clonotype was detected a few times. V is TRBV7-8 and J is TRBJ1-2, with a tentative D call TRBD1 (6 bases). The CDR3 consists of 18 residues. Germline-derived CDR1 and CDR2 are SGHVS and FQNEAQ. Trimming removed 1 base at V and 5 bases at J, with 23 bases between. The CDR3 DNA is TGTGCCAGCAGCTTAGGAGGAGTCGATAGAAAAAGGGGGTATGGCTACACCTTC. Protein product: CASSLGGVDRKRGYGYTF.

Ten or more counts support this clonotype. The rearrangement uses TRBV7-2 and TRBJ2-7; TRBD1 matches at 7 bases. The length of the CDR3 is 14 residues. Germline loops: CDR1 SGHTA, CDR2 FQGNSA. V lost 5 bases to trimming and J lost 5 bases; unmatched junction nucleotides: 9. The CDR3 sequence is CASSTRQGSHEQYF. CDR3 nucleotides: TGTGCCAGCAGCACCAGACAGGGATCGCACGAGCAGTACTTC.

In its sample, this clonotype was seen many times. The rearrangement joins TRBV7-2 to TRBJ2-7; tentatively, D is TRBD2 (7 bases). This CDR3 is 14 amino acids long. Germline V gene data show CDR1 as SGHTA and CDR2 as FQGNSA. V was trimmed by 1 base and J by 6 bases, leaving 13 bases between them. The DNA of the CDR3 is TGTGCCAGCAGCTTAGTGGGGGGGCCGTCCGAGCAGTACTTC. It specifies CASSLVGGPSEQYF.

The chain employs TRBV5-1 and TRBJ2-7, with 9 bases that match TRBD1. The junction had 5 bases not matched to a gene; V was cut back by 4 bases and J by 0 bases. This CDR3 region has 15 residues. Germline V gives CDR1 SGHRS, CDR2 YFSETQ. DNA of the CDR3: TGCGCCAGCAGCCTACAGGGGGCAATCTCCTACGAGCAGTACTTC. As protein: CASSLQGAISYEQYF. The full variable domain, completed using reference TRBV5-1 and TRBJ2-7, is KAGVTQTPRYLIKTRGQQVTLSCSPISGHRSVSWYQQTPGQGLQFLFEYFSETQRNKGNFPGRFSGRQFSNSRSEMNVSTLELGDSALYLCASSLQGAISYEQYFGPGTRLTVT.

This clonotype was observed at least ten times. The chain couples TRBV7-6 to TRBJ1-6; 8 bases are a match to TRBD1. In germline, CDR1 is SGHVS, CDR2 FNYEAQ. V was clipped by 6 bases and J by 10 bases; unmatched bases: 11. The CDR3 has 15 residues. Here the CDR3 reads CASSAGTGLGSPLHF. DNA for the CDR3: TGTGCCAGCAGTGCCGGGACAGGCTTGGGCTCACCCCTCCACTTT.

This clonotype was recorded at least ten times. CDR3 coding DNA: TGCAGTGCTAGAGATCATACAGGAGACTATAGCAATCAGCCCCAGCATTTT. Amino acids: CSARDHTGDYSNQPQHF. V usage is TRBV20-1 and J usage is TRBJ1-5, with D maybe TRBD1 (5 bases). Germline CDR1 reads DFQATT; CDR2 reads SNEGSKA (reference sequence). The CDR3 spans 17 residues. Trimming took 0 bases from V and 0 from J, leaving 15 bases between them.

This chain links TRBV19 with TRBJ1-1; 7 positions match TRBD1. The trim removed 8 bases at V and 4 bases at J, leaving 13 bases unmatched. This CDR3 comprises 15 residues. The germline V gene encodes CDR1 LNHDA and CDR2 SQIVND (reference sequence). CDR3 loop: CASCRGRGYFTEAFF. The CDR3 region has the DNA TGTGCCAGTTGTCGTGGCAGGGGGTATTTCACTGAAGCTTTCTTT.

This clonotype was recorded at least ten times. The chain uses TRBV10-3 and TRBJ2-1, with a weak D call TRBD1 (7 bases). Trimming took off 8 bases at V and 5 bases at J, with 16 bases between the two ends. The CDR3 has 14 residues. Germline CDR1 reads ENHRY; CDR2 reads SYGVKD. The chain's CDR3 is CAIGGTAVDNEQFF. The CDR3 nucleotides read TGTGCCATCGGGGGGACAGCGGTCGACAATGAGCAGTTCTTC.

V is TRBV6-5 and J is TRBJ2-2; 8 nucleotides match TRBD1. CDR3 size: 15 residues. Germline V gives CDR1 MNHEY, CDR2 SVGAGI. V lost 5 bases to trimming and J lost 4 bases; unmatched junction nucleotides: 6. CDR3 residues: CASSRQGTLTGELFF. CDR3 bases: TGTGCCAGCAGTCGACAGGGGACACTCACCGGGGAGCTGTTTTTT.